This record concerns one TCR beta chain sequence. Its specificity is not known. The data were taken from a study of T cells in tuberculosis. Study outcomes and limitations: GEM motif frequencies gave less than 75% accuracy; the GMM repertoire gave about 90%.

Method: immunoSEQ multiplex PCR; TCRdb's copy keeps in-frame clones and lacks some. The table records tens of thousands of clones, 94% of them present only once. The sample comprised PBMCs. The sequence was collected from a donor aged 10 to 29 with latent tuberculosis or without tuberculosis infection.

CDR3 in DNA: TGCAGCGTTATGGACAGGGCCAGCTACGAGCAGTACTTC. It translates to CSVMDRASYEQYF. The chain has TRBV29-1 and TRBJ2-7, with 8 bases lining up with TRBD1. The V gene end was trimmed by 5 bases and the J gene end by 3 bases; junction bases not matched to a gene: 6. CDR1 SQVTM and CDR2 ANQGSEA come from the germline V gene. The CDR3 is 13 residues long.